This T cell receptor (beta chain) stems from a study of blood T cell repertoires in COVID-19. Background on the study: COVID-19 samples from acute and convalescent phases originated in the United States, Italy and Spain.

Clones were sequenced by immunoSEQ multiplex PCR, and TCRdb holds only the in-frame ones, with some missing. The sample contains about 64,000 clones, around 86% of which appear only once. V lost 5 bases to trimming and J lost 6 bases, with 20 bases between them. The CDR3 contains 16 residues. The germline CDR1 and CDR2 sequences are MGHRA and YSYEKL. The sequence derives from a man aged 35 to 55 with acute or convalescent COVID-19. The chain links TRBV4-1 to TRBJ2-1; D is possibly TRBD2 (7 bases). Sample: peripheral blood. The CDR3, as DNA: TGCGCCAGCAGCAATTTAGGGGCAGGGGAGGGCAATGAGCAGTTCTTC. Protein sequence: CASSNLGAGEGNEQFF.